This T cell receptor (beta chain) was found in a study of monozygotic twins with inflammatory bowel disease. From germline, CDR1 is PRHDT and CDR2 FYEKMQ (reference sequence). CDR3 length equals 16 residues. Eight separate reactions per sample yielded the cDNA. Template switching appended UMIs that held a 6-nucleotide sample barcode. TCRdb re-called the 5' RACE reads, yielding one record per CDR3 amino acid sequence without DNA. The specimen's table records 200,000 to 250,000 distinct CDR3 sequences. Findings and limits, study-wide: IBD patients shared fewer clonotypes with others than healthy twins, especially with disease activity.

About this clonotype: Its antigen is undetermined.

Blood was collected, 2 to 2.5 ml per donor. This TCR derives from a human donor with ulcerative colitis or Crohn's disease, or a healthy co-twin of an affected twin (not recorded which). J is TRBJ2-2 and V is TRBV13. The sequencing input was blood. CDR3 amino acids: CASSSLIFRNTGELFF.